This TCR beta chain originates from a study of CD4 and CD8 cells across lung adenocarcinoma regions. This clonotype is labeled as medium-sized (0.01 to 0.1%). Germline values: CDR1 MNHNS, CDR2 SASEGT. With 7 bases removed from V and 0 bases from J, the gap between germline ends came to 9 bases. CDR3 length: 13 residues. TCRdb passed the PCR reads through MiXCR, listing each CDR3 protein once. The table records over 5,000 distinct CDR3 sequences, around 62% of them present only once. Donors had localized lung adenocarcinoma, a non-small cell lung cancer. The source material was CD4+ T cells from the center of a lung tumor. This chain joins TRBV6-1 and TRBJ1-2; perhaps TRBD1 as D (6 bases). This TCR derives from a female donor with lung adenocarcinoma. The CD4 and CD8 labels of this study may be unreliable. CDR3 region: CASKHRANYGYTF. CDR3 in DNA: TGTGCCAGCAAACACAGGGCTAACTATGGCTACACCTTC.